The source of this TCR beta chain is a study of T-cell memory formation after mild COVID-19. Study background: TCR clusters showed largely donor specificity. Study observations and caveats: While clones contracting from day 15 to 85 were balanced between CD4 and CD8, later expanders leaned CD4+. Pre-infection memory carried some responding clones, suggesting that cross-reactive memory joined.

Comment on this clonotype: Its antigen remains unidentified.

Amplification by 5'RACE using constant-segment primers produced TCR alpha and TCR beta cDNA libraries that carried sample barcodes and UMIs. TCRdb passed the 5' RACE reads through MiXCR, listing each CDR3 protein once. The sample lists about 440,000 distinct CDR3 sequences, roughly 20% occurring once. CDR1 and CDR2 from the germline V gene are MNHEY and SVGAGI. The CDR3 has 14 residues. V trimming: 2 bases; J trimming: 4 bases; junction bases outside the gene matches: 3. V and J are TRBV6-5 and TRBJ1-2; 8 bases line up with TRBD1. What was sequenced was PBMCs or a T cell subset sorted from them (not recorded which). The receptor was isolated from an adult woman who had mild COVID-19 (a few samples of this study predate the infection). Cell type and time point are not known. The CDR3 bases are TGTGCCAGCAGTTACCTACAGGGGGGCTATGGCTACACCTTC. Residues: CASSYLQGGYGYTF.